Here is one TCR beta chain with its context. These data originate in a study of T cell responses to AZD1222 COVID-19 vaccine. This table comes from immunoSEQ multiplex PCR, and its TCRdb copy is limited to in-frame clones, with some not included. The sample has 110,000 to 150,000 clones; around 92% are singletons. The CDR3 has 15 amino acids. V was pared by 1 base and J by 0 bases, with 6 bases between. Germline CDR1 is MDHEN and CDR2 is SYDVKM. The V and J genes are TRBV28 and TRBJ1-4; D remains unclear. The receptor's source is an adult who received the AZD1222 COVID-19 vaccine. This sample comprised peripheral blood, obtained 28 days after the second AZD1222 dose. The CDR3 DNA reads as TGTGCCAGCAGTTTATTTCGCACAACTAATGAAAAACTGTTTTTT. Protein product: CASSLFRTTNEKLFF. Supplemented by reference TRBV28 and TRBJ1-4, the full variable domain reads DVKVTQSSRYLVKRTGEKVFLECVQDMDHENMFWYRQDPGLGLRLIYFSYDVKMKEKGDIPEGYSVSREKKERFSLILESASTNQTSMYLCASSLFRTTNEKLFFGSGTQLSVL.